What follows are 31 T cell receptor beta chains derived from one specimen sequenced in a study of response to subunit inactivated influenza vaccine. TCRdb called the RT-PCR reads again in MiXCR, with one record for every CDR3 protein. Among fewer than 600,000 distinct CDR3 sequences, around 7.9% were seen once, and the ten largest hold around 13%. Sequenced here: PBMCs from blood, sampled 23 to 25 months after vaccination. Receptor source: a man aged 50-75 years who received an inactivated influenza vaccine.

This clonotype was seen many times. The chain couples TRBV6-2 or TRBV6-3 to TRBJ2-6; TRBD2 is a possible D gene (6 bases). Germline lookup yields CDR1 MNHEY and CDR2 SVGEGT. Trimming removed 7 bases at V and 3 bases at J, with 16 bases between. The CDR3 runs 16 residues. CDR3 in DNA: TGTGCCAGCACTCTAGAGGAGGGTGTTGGGGCCAACGTCCTGACTTTC. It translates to CASTLEEGVGANVLTF.

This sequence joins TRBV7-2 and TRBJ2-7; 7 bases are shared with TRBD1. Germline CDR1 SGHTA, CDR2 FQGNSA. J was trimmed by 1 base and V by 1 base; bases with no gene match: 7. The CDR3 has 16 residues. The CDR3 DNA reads TGTGCCAGCAGCTTAGAAAGGACAGGAGCGTCCTACGAGCAGTACTTC. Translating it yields CASSLERTGASYEQYF.

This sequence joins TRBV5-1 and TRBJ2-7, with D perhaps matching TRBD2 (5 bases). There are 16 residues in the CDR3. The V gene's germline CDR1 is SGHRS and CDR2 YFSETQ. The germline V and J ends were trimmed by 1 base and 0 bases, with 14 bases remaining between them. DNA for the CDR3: TGCGCCAGCAGCTTGACGACGCGGGTGGGCTCCTACGAGCAGTACTTC. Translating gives CASSLTTRVGSYEQYF.

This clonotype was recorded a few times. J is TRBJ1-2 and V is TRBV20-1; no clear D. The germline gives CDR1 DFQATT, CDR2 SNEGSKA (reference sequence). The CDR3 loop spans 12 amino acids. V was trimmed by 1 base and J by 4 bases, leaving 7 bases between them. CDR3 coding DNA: TGCAGTGCTAGAGGACATGCCTATGGCTACACCTTC. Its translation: CSARGHAYGYTF.

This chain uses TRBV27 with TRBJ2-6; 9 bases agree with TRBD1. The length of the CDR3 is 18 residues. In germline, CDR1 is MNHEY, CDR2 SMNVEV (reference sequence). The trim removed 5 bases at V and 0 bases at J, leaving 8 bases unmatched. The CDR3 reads CASSRPGQGGSGANVLTF. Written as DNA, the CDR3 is TGTGCCAGCAGTAGACCGGGACAGGGAGGCTCTGGGGCCAACGTCCTGACTTTC. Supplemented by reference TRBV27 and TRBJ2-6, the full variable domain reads EAQVTQNPRYLITVTGKKLTVTCSQNMNHEYMSWYRQDPGLGLRQIYYSMNVEVTDKGDVPEGYKVSRKEKRNFPLILESPSPNQTSLYFCASSRPGQGGSGANVLTFGAGSRLTVL.

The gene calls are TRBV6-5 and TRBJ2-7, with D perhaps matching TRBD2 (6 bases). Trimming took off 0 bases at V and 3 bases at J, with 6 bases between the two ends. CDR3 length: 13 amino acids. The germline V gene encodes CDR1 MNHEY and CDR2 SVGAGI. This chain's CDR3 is CASSYSEGYEQYF. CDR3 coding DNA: TGTGCCAGCAGTTACTCGGAGGGCTACGAGCAGTACTTC.

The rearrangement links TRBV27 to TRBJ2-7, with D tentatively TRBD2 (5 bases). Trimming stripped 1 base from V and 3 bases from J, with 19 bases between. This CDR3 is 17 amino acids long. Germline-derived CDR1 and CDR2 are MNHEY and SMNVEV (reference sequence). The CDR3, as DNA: TGTGCCAGCAGTTTATTCTTCGGGATCGGAGCAGGCTACGAGCAGTACTTC. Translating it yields CASSLFFGIGAGYEQYF.

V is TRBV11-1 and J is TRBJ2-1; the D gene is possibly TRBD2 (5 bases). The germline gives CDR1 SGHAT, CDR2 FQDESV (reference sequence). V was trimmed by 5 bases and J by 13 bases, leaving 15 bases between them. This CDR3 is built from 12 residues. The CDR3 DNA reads TGTGCCAGCAGCCATTCGGGGAGTCCTCAGTTCTTC. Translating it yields CASSHSGSPQFF.

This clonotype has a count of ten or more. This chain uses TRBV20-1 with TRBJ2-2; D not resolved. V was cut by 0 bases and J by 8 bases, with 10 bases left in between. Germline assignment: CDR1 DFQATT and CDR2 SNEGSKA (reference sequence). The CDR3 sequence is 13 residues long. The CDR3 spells CSARDLKVGELFF. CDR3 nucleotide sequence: TGCAGTGCTAGAGATTTGAAGGTTGGGGAGCTGTTTTTT.

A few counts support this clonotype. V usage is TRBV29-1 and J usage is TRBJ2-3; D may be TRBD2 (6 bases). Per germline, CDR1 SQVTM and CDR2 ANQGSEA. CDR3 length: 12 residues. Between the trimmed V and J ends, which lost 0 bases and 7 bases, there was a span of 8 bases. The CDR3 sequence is CSVEEGGNTQYF. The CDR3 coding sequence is TGCAGCGTTGAAGAAGGAGGGAATACGCAGTATTTT.

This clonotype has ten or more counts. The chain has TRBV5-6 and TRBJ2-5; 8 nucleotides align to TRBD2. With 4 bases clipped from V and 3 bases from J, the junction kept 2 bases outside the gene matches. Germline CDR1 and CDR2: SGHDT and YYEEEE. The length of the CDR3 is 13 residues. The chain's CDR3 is CASSSGGEETQYF. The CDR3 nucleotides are TGTGCCAGCAGCAGCGGGGGAGAAGAGACCCAGTACTTC.

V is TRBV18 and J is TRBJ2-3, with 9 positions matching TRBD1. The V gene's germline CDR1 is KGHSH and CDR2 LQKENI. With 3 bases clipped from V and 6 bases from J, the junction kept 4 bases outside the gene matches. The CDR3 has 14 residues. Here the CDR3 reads CASSPRQGVDTQYF. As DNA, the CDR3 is TGTGCCAGCTCACCTCGACAGGGGGTCGATACGCAGTATTTT.

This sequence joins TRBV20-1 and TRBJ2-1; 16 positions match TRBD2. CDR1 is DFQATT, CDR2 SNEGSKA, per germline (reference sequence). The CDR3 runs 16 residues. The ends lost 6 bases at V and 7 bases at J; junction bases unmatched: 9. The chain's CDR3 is CSAQGLAGGGKNEQFF. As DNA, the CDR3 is TGCAGTGCCCAGGGACTAGCGGGAGGGGGCAAGAATGAGCAGTTCTTC.

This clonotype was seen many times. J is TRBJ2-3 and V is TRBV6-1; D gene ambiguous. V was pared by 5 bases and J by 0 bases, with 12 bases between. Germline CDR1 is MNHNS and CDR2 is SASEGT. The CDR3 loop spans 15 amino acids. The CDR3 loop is CASSQRWGSTDTQYF. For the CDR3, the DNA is TGTGCCAGCAGTCAAAGGTGGGGTAGCACAGATACGCAGTATTTT.

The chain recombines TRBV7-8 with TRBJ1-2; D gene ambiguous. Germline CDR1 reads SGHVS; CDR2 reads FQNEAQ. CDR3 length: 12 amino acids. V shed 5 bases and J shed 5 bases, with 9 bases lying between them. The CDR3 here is CASSPGEYGYTF. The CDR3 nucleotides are TGTGCCAGCAGCCCCGGGGAATATGGCTACACCTTC.

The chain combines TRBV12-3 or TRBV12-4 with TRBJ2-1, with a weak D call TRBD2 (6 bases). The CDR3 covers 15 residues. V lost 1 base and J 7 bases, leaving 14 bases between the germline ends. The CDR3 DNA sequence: TGTGCCAGCAGTTTAGGACGGGGACTGGGAAATGAGCAGTTCTTC. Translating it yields CASSLGRGLGNEQFF.

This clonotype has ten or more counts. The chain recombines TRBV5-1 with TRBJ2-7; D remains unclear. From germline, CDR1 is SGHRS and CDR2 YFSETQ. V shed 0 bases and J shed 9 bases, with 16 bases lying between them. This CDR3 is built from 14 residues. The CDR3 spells CASSLATNLRRQYF. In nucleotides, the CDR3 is TGCGCCAGCAGCTTGGCCACAAATTTAAGAAGGCAGTACTTC.

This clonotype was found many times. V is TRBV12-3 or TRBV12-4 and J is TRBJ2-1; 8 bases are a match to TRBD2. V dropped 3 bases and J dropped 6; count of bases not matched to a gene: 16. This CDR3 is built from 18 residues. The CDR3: CASSLPFGERGITNEQFF. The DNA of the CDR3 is TGTGCCAGCAGTTTGCCTTTCGGGGAGCGGGGGATTACCAATGAGCAGTTCTTC.

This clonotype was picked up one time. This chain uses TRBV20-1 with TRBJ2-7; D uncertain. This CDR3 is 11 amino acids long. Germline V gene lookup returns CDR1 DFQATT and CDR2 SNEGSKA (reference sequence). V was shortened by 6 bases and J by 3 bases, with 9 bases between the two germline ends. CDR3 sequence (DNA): TGCAGTGCGGATGGGGACTACGAGCAGTACTTC. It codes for CSADGDYEQYF.

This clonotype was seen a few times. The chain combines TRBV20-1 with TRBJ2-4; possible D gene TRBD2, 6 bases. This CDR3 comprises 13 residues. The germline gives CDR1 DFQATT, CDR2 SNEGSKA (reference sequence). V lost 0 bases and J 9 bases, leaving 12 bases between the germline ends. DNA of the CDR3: TGCAGTGCTAGAGACACGGGAGAGGGCATTCAGTACTTC. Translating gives CSARDTGEGIQYF.

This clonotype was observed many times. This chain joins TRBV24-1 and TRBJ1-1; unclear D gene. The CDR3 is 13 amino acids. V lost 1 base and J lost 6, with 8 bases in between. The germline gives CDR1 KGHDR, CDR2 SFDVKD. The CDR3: CATSDFVGSEAFF. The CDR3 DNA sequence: TGTGCCACCAGTGATTTTGTGGGGTCTGAAGCTTTCTTT.

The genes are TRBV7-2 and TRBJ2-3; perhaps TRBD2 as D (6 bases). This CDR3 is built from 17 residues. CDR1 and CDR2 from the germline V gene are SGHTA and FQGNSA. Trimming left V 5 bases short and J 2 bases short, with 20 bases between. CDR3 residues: CASSVGPLGGYTDTQYF. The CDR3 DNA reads TGTGCCAGCAGCGTGGGCCCACTGGGGGGTTACACAGATACGCAGTATTTT.

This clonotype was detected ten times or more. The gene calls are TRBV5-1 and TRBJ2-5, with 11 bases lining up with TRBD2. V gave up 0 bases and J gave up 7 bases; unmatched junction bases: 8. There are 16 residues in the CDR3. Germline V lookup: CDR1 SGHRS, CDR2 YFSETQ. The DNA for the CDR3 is TGCGCCAGCAGCTTGGCAGCTAGCGGGGGGCAAAGGACCCAGTACTTC. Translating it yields CASSLAASGGQRTQYF.

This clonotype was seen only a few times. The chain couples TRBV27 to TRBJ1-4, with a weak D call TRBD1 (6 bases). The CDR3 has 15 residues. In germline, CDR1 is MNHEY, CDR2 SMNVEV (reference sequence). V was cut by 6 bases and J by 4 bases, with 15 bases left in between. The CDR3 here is CASSPGQLFNEKLFF. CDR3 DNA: TGTGCCAGCAGCCCCGGACAGCTATTTAATGAAAAACTGTTTTTT.

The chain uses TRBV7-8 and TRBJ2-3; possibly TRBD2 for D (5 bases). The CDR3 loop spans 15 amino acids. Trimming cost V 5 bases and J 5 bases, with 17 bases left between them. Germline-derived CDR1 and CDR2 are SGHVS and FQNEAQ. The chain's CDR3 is CASSRRGSGRDTQYF. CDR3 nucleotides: TGTGCCAGCAGCCGACGGGGTAGTGGTCGAGATACGCAGTATTTT.

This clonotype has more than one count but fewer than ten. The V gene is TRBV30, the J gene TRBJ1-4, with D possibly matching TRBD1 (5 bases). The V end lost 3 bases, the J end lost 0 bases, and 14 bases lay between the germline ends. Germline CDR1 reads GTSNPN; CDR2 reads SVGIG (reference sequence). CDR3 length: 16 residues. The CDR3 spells CAWRPQVGTTNEKLFF. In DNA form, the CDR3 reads TGTGCCTGGAGGCCACAGGTTGGGACAACTAATGAAAAACTGTTTTTT.

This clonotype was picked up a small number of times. CDR3: CASSVGGGSTYEQYF. CDR3 bases: TGTGCCAGCAGCGTAGGTGGCGGGAGTACGTACGAGCAGTACTTC. The chain uses TRBV9 and TRBJ2-7; the match to TRBD2 covers 7 bases. The CDR3 contains 15 residues. With 0 bases clipped from V and 4 bases from J, the junction kept 7 bases outside the gene matches. Per the germline V gene, CDR1 is SGDLS and CDR2 is YYNGEE.

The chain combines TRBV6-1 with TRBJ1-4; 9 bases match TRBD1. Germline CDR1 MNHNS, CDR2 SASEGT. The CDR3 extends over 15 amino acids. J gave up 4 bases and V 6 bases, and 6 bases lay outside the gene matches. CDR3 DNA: TGTGCCAGCAGCCGGGGGACAGGGAGTAATGAAAAACTGTTTTTT. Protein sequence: CASSRGTGSNEKLFF.

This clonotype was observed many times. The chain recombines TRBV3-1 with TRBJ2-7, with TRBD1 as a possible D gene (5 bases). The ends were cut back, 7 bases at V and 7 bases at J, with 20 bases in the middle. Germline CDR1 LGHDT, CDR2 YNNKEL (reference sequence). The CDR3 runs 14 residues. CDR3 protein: CASISQGKVREQYF. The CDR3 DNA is TGTGCCAGCATAAGTCAGGGAAAGGTTAGGGAGCAGTACTTC.

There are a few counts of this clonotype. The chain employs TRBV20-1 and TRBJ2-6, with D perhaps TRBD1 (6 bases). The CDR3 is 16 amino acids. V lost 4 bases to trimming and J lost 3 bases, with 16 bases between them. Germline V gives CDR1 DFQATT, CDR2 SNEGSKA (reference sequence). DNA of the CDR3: TGCAGTGCTACAGGGGTGGGAATCCGTGGGGCCAACGTCCTGACTTTC. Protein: CSATGVGIRGANVLTF.

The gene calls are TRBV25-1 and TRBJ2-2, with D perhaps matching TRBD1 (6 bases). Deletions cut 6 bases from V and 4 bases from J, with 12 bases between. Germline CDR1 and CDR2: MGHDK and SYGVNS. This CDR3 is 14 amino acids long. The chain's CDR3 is CASRRQDSTGELFF. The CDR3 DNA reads TGTGCCAGCAGGAGACAGGATTCCACCGGGGAGCTGTTTTTT.